The next 20 T cell receptor beta chains were all read from a single sample in a study of T cell responses to AZD1222 COVID-19 vaccine. Libraries were prepared by immunoSEQ multiplex PCR; TCRdb keeps only in-frame clonotypes and omits some of them. The sample includes 100,000 or so clones, 82% of them seen just once. The sample here was peripheral blood, taken on day 0 of AZD1222 vaccination. These receptors were obtained from an adult in good health.

The V and J genes are TRBV5-1 and TRBJ1-2; a weak D match, TRBD1 (6 bases). This CDR3 has 15 amino acids. Trimming removed 5 bases at V and 8 bases at J, with 22 bases between. Germline V gene lookup returns CDR1 SGHRS and CDR2 YFSETQ. The CDR3 sequence is CASRSQGSGARGYTF. The CDR3 region has the DNA TGCGCCAGCAGATCACAGGGATCGGGGGCGCGAGGCTACACCTTC.

This rearrangement joins TRBV5-4 to TRBJ2-7; maybe TRBD1 (7 bases). V dropped 3 bases and J dropped 1 base, with 14 bases sitting between them. CDR3 length: 15 residues. The germline V gene has CDR1 SGHNT and CDR2 YYREEE (reference sequence). CDR3 region: CASSSWGDSSYEQYF. CDR3 coding DNA: TGTGCCAGCAGCTCGTGGGGGGACAGTTCCTACGAGCAGTACTTC.

The chain is built from TRBV5-1 and TRBJ2-2; D uncertain. V lost 4 bases and J 0 bases, leaving 10 bases between the germline ends. The CDR3 length is 15 residues. Germline CDR1 reads SGHRS; CDR2 reads YFSETQ. The CDR3 protein is CASSMAEANTGELFF. CDR3 nucleotides: TGCGCCAGCAGCATGGCCGAAGCGAACACCGGGGAGCTGTTTTTT. The entire variable domain, with the rest obtained from reference TRBV5-1 and TRBJ2-2, is as follows: KAGVTQTPRYLIKTRGQQVTLSCSPISGHRSVSWYQQTPGQGLQFLFEYFSETQRNKGNFPGRFSGRQFSNSRSEMNVSTLELGDSALYLCASSMAEANTGELFFGEGSRLTVL.

J is TRBJ2-3 and V is TRBV5-6; the match to TRBD1 covers 9 bases. Germline values: CDR1 SGHDT, CDR2 YYEEEE. This CDR3 contains 15 residues. Trimming at V came to 3 bases and at J to 4 bases, leaving 6 bases not matched to a gene. The CDR3 spells CASSYRDRAADTQYF. The CDR3 nucleotides read TGTGCCAGCAGCTACCGGGACAGGGCGGCAGATACGCAGTATTTT.

The rearrangement uses TRBV13 and TRBJ2-5, with 8 bases that match TRBD2. J lost 4 bases, V lost 5 bases, and 15 bases had no gene match. This CDR3 comprises 17 residues. From germline, CDR1 is PRHDT and CDR2 FYEKMQ (reference sequence). As DNA, the CDR3 is TGTGCCAGCAGCCCTCGTCCGATAGCGGGGAGGGGAGAGACCCAGTACTTC. This gives the protein CASSPRPIAGRGETQYF.

The sample holds a few counts of this clone. The chain is built from TRBV5-8 and TRBJ2-7, with D possibly TRBD1 on 6 matching bases. This CDR3 has 15 residues. Germline V gene data show CDR1 as SGHTS and CDR2 as YDEGEE. Trimming pared 0 bases from V and 5 bases from J, leaving 15 bases between. CDR3 loop: CASSLVQGVLNEQYF. DNA of the CDR3: TGTGCCAGCAGCTTGGTACAGGGCGTCTTAAACGAGCAGTACTTC.

In regard to this clone: It is unclear where the CDR3 begins or ends on the DNA, so no DNA is shown, and the CDR3 is as TCRdb lists it. The gene calls are TRBV30 and TRBJ1-2. 14 amino acids form the CDR3, both terminal residues included. Germline values: CDR1 GTSNPN, CDR2 SVGIG (reference sequence). The CDR3 loop is CAWSPDGAGLHLRF.

This clone has just a few counts. The chain is built from TRBV6-4 and TRBJ1-6; unclear D gene. Germline CDR1 reads MRHNA; CDR2 reads SNTAGT. The length of the CDR3 is 13 residues. With 3 bases removed from V and 7 bases from J, the gap between germline ends came to 7 bases. The CDR3 region is CASSDNTNSPLHF. In nucleotides, the CDR3 is TGTGCCAGCAGTGATAACACCAATTCACCCCTCCACTTT.

The gene calls are TRBV6-5 and TRBJ1-3; D perhaps matches TRBD1 (5 bases). The CDR3 contains 12 residues. The V and J ends lost 8 bases and 4 bases respectively, with 9 bases between them. Germline V gives CDR1 MNHEY, CDR2 SVGAGI. Written as DNA, the CDR3 is TGTGCCAGCGGGGAGGGGGGAAACACCATATATTTT. Protein: CASGEGGNTIYF.

CDR3 in amino acids: CASSPGTGRGNTIYF. CDR3 bases: TGTGCCAGCAGCCCAGGGACAGGGAGGGGAAACACCATATATTTT. J is TRBJ1-3 and V is TRBV11-2, with TRBD1 identical over 9 bases. The germline gives CDR1 SGHAT, CDR2 FQNNGV. Unmatched junction bases numbered 6, after V lost 5 bases and J lost 4 bases. This CDR3 has 15 residues.

The rearrangement joins TRBV5-1 to TRBJ1-6; D is ambiguous. Trimming left V 0 bases short and J 10 bases short, with 14 bases between. The length of the CDR3 is 15 residues. Germline V gene data show CDR1 as SGHRS and CDR2 as YFSETQ. The CDR3 nucleotides are TGCGCCAGCAGCTTGGGGGGTGAAGGGTACTCACCCCTCCACTTT. It specifies CASSLGGEGYSPLHF. The full variable domain, with the rest looked up from reference TRBV5-1 and TRBJ1-6, is KAGVTQTPRYLIKTRGQQVTLSCSPISGHRSVSWYQQTPGQGLQFLFEYFSETQRNKGNFPGRFSGRQFSNSRSEMNVSTLELGDSALYLCASSLGGEGYSPLHFGNGTRLTVT.

This clone was counted a single time. The chain uses TRBV6-1 and TRBJ1-3; possible D gene TRBD1, 5 bases. The V gene lost 7 bases and the J gene lost 8 bases, with 21 bases spanning the gap. From germline, CDR1 is MNHNS and CDR2 SASEGT. CDR3 length: 15 residues. Here the CDR3 DNA reads TGTGCCAGCACAAGGGGTTACGTGCGGGGGGACACCATATATTTT. It codes for CASTRGYVRGDTIYF.

The rearrangement links TRBV5-4 to TRBJ2-7, with TRBD1 identical over 7 bases. The CDR3 sequence is 15 residues long. V dropped 2 bases and J dropped 6; count of bases not matched to a gene: 11. Germline-derived CDR1 and CDR2 are SGHNT and YYREEE (reference sequence). CDR3 sequence: CASSLPGQSIGEQYF. The DNA of the CDR3 is TGTGCCAGCAGCTTACCGGGACAGAGCATTGGCGAGCAGTACTTC.

This chain joins TRBV7-2 and TRBJ2-4; the D is unclear. The CDR3 runs 15 residues. V lost 2 bases to trimming and J lost 1 base, with 9 bases between them. CDR1 and CDR2 (germline): SGHTA, FQGNSA. The CDR3 bases are TGTGCCAGCAGCTTAACCCCCGGGGCCAAAAACATTCAGTACTTC. It codes for CASSLTPGAKNIQYF.

The J gene is TRBJ1-2, the V gene TRBV6-5; D is ambiguous. V was trimmed by 2 bases and J by 4 bases, leaving 8 bases between them. The CDR3 has 13 amino acids. Germline CDR1 reads MNHEY; CDR2 reads SVGAGI. The CDR3 is CASSYDLLYGYTF. The CDR3 nucleotides are TGTGCCAGCAGTTACGATCTTCTCTATGGCTACACCTTC.

The genes are TRBV6-4 and TRBJ1-3; weak D call: TRBD1 (6 bases). Germline CDR1 and CDR2: MRHNA and SNTAGT. V was pared by 4 bases and J by 2 bases, with 15 bases between. This CDR3 is 16 amino acids long. The CDR3 DNA reads as TGTGCCAGCAGTGTGTTCAGGGGAAGCCCTGGAAACACCATATATTTT. This translates into CASSVFRGSPGNTIYF.

The chain carries TRBV27 and TRBJ2-7; 10 bases agree with TRBD1. CDR1 is MNHEY, CDR2 SMNVEV, per germline (reference sequence). The CDR3 spans 18 residues. V was pared by 2 bases and J by 7 bases, with 17 bases of the junction left unmatched. CDR3 amino acids: CASSLRLSRDRGVTEQYF. In nucleotides, the CDR3 is TGTGCCAGCAGTTTACGACTCTCCCGGGACAGGGGAGTCACAGAGCAGTACTTC.

This chain connects TRBV19 to TRBJ2-7, with TRBD1 as a possible D gene (6 bases). The V and J ends lost 4 bases and 3 bases respectively, with 13 bases between them. This CDR3 is built from 14 residues. The germline V gene encodes CDR1 LNHDA and CDR2 SQIVND (reference sequence). The CDR3 here is CASSTAGEHYEQYF. The CDR3 DNA reads as TGTGCCAGTAGTACGGCAGGGGAGCACTACGAGCAGTACTTC.

This chain joins TRBV4-3 and TRBJ2-7, with 7 nucleotides matching TRBD2. The CDR3 contains 15 residues. V gave up 1 base and J gave up 5 bases; unmatched junction bases: 8. Germline V gives CDR1 LGHNA, CDR2 YSLEER. CDR3 coding DNA: TGCGCCAGCAGCCAAGGACTAGCTCCTAGGGACGAGCAGTACTTC. Protein product: CASSQGLAPRDEQYF.

V and J are TRBV5-1 and TRBJ2-5; a weak D match, TRBD1 (6 bases). In germline, CDR1 is SGHRS, CDR2 YFSETQ. V dropped 7 bases and J dropped 6 bases, with 16 bases sitting between them. CDR3 size: 13 residues. The CDR3 nucleotides read TGCGCCAGCGACCGGGACACTGGAAAGACCCAGTACTTC. Translation gives CASDRDTGKTQYF. The whole variable domain, filled in from reference TRBV5-1 and TRBJ2-5, reads KAGVTQTPRYLIKTRGQQVTLSCSPISGHRSVSWYQQTPGQGLQFLFEYFSETQRNKGNFPGRFSGRQFSNSRSEMNVSTLELGDSALYLCASDRDTGKTQYFGPGTRLLVL.